Sequencing of this T cell receptor beta chain was carried out in a study of CXCR3-negative and CXCR3-positive naive CD8 T cells. For the study at large: With about 1.5 +/- 0.3 million reads per library, the TRB reads numbered some 150 million in total.

This CDR3 contains 14 residues. Germline CDR1 SQVTM, CDR2 ANQGSEA. General study results and limits: TRBV-TRBJ usage was alike in naive CXCR3-negative and CXCR3-positive cells but differed in memory cells.

The TRB cDNA libraries were prepared by 5' RACE with UMI labels. Following a re-call of the 5' RACE reads, TCRdb has one entry per CDR3 protein and lacks DNA. Its table records some 130,000 distinct CDR3 sequences. All CD8+ T cell subsets were sorted in triplicate at 300,000 to 350,000 cells each. CD45RO-CCR7+CD27+CD95- was the phenotype of naive CD8+ T cells. Details on this clonotype: The target antigen is unknown.

This clonotype was obtained from a human donor in good health. Some clones in this sample may be carry-over from other donors' samples. The material sequenced was naive CXCR3- CD8+ T cells from blood. The subset was: CD45RO-CCR7+CD27+CD95- naive CD8+ T cells lacking CXCR3 (TNR3-). The V and J genes are TRBV29-1 and TRBJ2-7. The CDR3 loop is CSVGGTRTAYEQYF.